The 29 T cell receptor beta chains below all came from one sample that was sequenced in a study of T-cell memory formation after mild COVID-19 (dated by TCRdb to about 2021). The library was produced with 5' RACE. The listed sequencing device is Illumina NovaSeq 6000. The public reads were run again by TCRdb, first through fastp at Q25 and then through MiXCR, and only productive beta chains were kept. CDR3 protein duplicates are merged, each entry listing the most common genes and DNA. Recorded for this sample are 500,000 to 550,000 distinct CDR3 sequences; about 20% of them occurred a single time. Of the sample, around 12% falls within the top ten clones. Sequenced sample: PBMCs or a T cell subset sorted from them (not recorded which). The source of these receptors is an adult woman who had mild COVID-19 (a few samples of this study predate the infection). The sample titles of this study are shuffled in the database, so cell type and time point are left out; the donor was told from shared clones.

This clonotype was found many times. V and J are TRBV18 and TRBJ2-5; 8 bases align to TRBD1. Looked up from germline, CDR1 is KGHSH and CDR2 is LQKENI. The V gene end was trimmed by 6 bases and the J gene end by 5 bases; junction bases not matched to a gene: 14. The CDR3 has 16 amino acids. The CDR3 loop is CASSLGTGPLRETQYF. The CDR3 nucleotides are TGTGCCAGCTCCCTCGGGACAGGCCCCCTACGGGAGACCCAGTACTTC.

In this sample, this clonotype turned up a few times. The chain carries TRBV4-1 and TRBJ2-4, with D hard to call. V lost 1 base, J lost 0 bases, and 13 bases lay in between. Germline CDR1 MGHRA, CDR2 YSYEKL. This CDR3 contains 17 residues. The CDR3 sequence: CASSQGMWGLAKNIQYF. DNA of the CDR3: TGCGCCAGCAGCCAAGGAATGTGGGGATTAGCCAAAAACATTCAGTACTTC.

The sample holds a few counts of this clonotype. The chain recombines TRBV12-3 or TRBV12-4 with TRBJ2-4; TRBD2 aligns across 8 bases. This CDR3 comprises 15 residues. The V and J ends lost 7 bases and 0 bases, in that order; junction bases with no gene match: 5. The CDR3: CASTLGGEAKNIQYF. The CDR3 DNA reads as TGTGCCAGCACCCTCGGGGGGGAAGCCAAAAACATTCAGTACTTC.

This clonotype was detected ten times or more. The rearrangement joins TRBV15 to TRBJ2-5; D gene unclear. V was clipped by 0 bases and J by 5 bases, with 10 bases between them. The V gene's germline CDR1 is LNHNV and CDR2 YYDKDF (reference sequence). The CDR3 runs to 14 residues. Here the CDR3 DNA reads TGTGCCACCAGCAGAGATCGGAGCGCCGAGACCCAGTACTTC. This translates into CATSRDRSAETQYF.

Only a few counts were recorded for this clonotype. The J gene is TRBJ2-2, the V gene TRBV7-6, with TRBD2 as a possible D gene (7 bases). Germline CDR1 reads SGHVS; CDR2 reads FNYEAQ. CDR3 length: 17 residues. Trimming took 4 bases from V and 7 from J, leaving 22 bases between them. CDR3 protein: CASSSTLGGGRIGELFF. In DNA form, the CDR3 reads TGTGCCAGCAGCTCAACGCTGGGAGGGGGAAGGATCGGGGAGCTGTTTTTT.

J is TRBJ2-7 and V is TRBV20-1; TRBD2 matches at 12 bases. Trimming took 6 bases from V and 3 from J; bases not matched to a gene: 6. The CDR3 totals 14 residues. Germline V lookup: CDR1 DFQATT, CDR2 SNEGSKA (reference sequence). As DNA, the CDR3 is TGCAGTGCGAGACTAGCGGGGGCGAACTACGAGCAGTACTTC. This codes for CSARLAGANYEQYF.

This clonotype has only a few counts. CDR3 bases: TGTGCCAGCACCTCTCGGGCAAGGGGGTCCTACAATGAGCAGTTCTTC. Translation: CASTSRARGSYNEQFF. The V and J genes are TRBV7-9 and TRBJ2-1, with D perhaps matching TRBD1 (6 bases). Germline V gives CDR1 SEHNR, CDR2 FQNEAQ (reference sequence). The germline V and J ends were trimmed by 7 bases and 1 base, with 17 bases remaining between them. The CDR3 has 16 residues.

This clonotype was seen a handful of times. J is TRBJ2-7 and V is TRBV12-3 or TRBV12-4, with D possibly called TRBD1 or TRBD2 (6 bases each). Trimming left V 6 bases short and J 7 bases short, with 16 bases between. CDR3 length equals 13 residues. CDR3 in amino acids: CASRFSGAGEQYF. CDR3 in DNA: TGTGCCAGCAGGTTTTCAGGGGCGGGGGAGCAGTACTTC.

This clonotype was detected a few times. This chain joins TRBV5-1 and TRBJ2-3, with 7 bases identical to TRBD2. CDR1 and CDR2 from the germline V gene are SGHRS and YFSETQ. V lost 1 base, J lost 5 bases, and 10 bases stayed unmatched. The CDR3 is made up of 16 amino acids. Written as DNA, the CDR3 is TGCGCCAGCAGCTTGATAGGAGCGGGAAAAGGAGATACGCAGTATTTT. This translates into CASSLIGAGKGDTQYF.

This sequence joins TRBV5-1 and TRBJ2-1; D gene ambiguous. Germline CDR1 is SGHRS and CDR2 is YFSETQ. With 0 bases removed from V and 1 base from J, the gap between germline ends came to 11 bases. The CDR3 extends over 16 amino acids. The CDR3 nucleotides read TGCGCCAGCAGCTTGGGGATACAGAGTTCCTACAATGAGCAGTTCTTC. Protein sequence: CASSLGIQSSYNEQFF.

The chain employs TRBV12-3 or TRBV12-4 and TRBJ2-7, with a weak D call TRBD2 (5 bases). V lost 6 bases and J 2 bases, leaving 17 bases between the germline ends. The CDR3 totals 15 residues. The CDR3 nucleotides read TGTGCCAGCAGCCCCAGGAGCGGTGGGGCCTACGAGCAGTACTTC. It yields the protein CASSPRSGGAYEQYF.

The chain carries TRBV21-1 and TRBJ2-1; TRBD1, the table's D call, lacks a check against the DNA. TRBV21-1 is a pseudogene. The CDR3 totals 19 residues. CDR3 sequence reads: CASSINPDRGEGVPNEQFF. CDR3 coding DNA: TGTGCCAGCAGCATCAACCCGGACAGGGGCGAAGGTGTGCCCAATGAGCAGTTCTTC.

The sample holds a few counts of this clonotype. The J gene is TRBJ1-1, the V gene TRBV5-1; D ambiguous. The V and J ends lost 2 bases and 5 bases respectively, with 7 bases between them. Germline V gene lookup returns CDR1 SGHRS and CDR2 YFSETQ. This CDR3 has 12 residues. The CDR3, as DNA: TGCGCCAGCAGCTTACATGGGACTGAAGCTTTCTTT. It translates to CASSLHGTEAFF.

The sample holds a few counts of this clonotype. The chain recombines TRBV5-4 with TRBJ2-7; 10 bases align to TRBD1. CDR3 length: 14 residues. Trimming removed 4 bases from V and 6 bases from J; junction bases left unmatched: 7. CDR1 and CDR2 from the germline V gene are SGHNT and YYREEE (reference sequence). CDR3 sequence: CASSLGQGTGEQYF. The CDR3 DNA reads TGTGCCAGCAGCCTGGGACAGGGGACGGGCGAGCAGTACTTC.

This clonotype was seen many times. The chain recombines TRBV20-1 with TRBJ2-3; D could derive from TRBD1 or TRBD2 (5 bases each). Germline V gene lookup returns CDR1 DFQATT and CDR2 SNEGSKA (reference sequence). Trimming stripped 1 base from V and 3 bases from J, with 11 bases between. This CDR3 is built from 14 residues. The CDR3 here is CSARGWGSTDTQYF. The CDR3 DNA follows: TGCAGTGCTAGAGGTTGGGGGAGTACAGATACGCAGTATTTT.

This clonotype was found a few times. J is TRBJ2-1 and V is TRBV2; 13 nucleotides match TRBD2. V shed 7 bases, J shed 4 bases, and the junction held 7 bases outside the gene matches. The germline CDR1 and CDR2 sequences are SNHLY and FYNNEI. The CDR3 runs to 16 residues. In DNA form, the CDR3 reads TGTGCCAGCACGCGCTCGGGACTAGCGGGATACAATGAGCAGTTCTTC. Its protein is CASTRSGLAGYNEQFF.

This clonotype was seen more than once but under ten times. This chain uses TRBV11-2 with TRBJ1-2; no definite D call. The germline V gene encodes CDR1 SGHAT and CDR2 FQNNGV. The CDR3 covers 14 residues. V was clipped by 3 bases and J by 5 bases, with 13 bases between them. CDR3 region: CASSFKGTGYGYTF. CDR3 nucleotides: TGTGCCAGCAGCTTTAAGGGAACTGGGTATGGCTACACCTTC.

The V gene is TRBV7-3, the J gene TRBJ2-1; the match to TRBD2 covers 12 bases. The trim removed 5 bases at V and 5 bases at J, leaving 4 bases unmatched. The CDR3 extends over 15 amino acids. CDR1 SGHTA and CDR2 FQGTGA come from the germline V gene. CDR3 sequence: CASSHGLAGNNEQFF. CDR3 in DNA: TGTGCCAGCAGCCACGGACTAGCGGGAAACAATGAGCAGTTCTTC.

This clonotype was detected only a few times. This chain joins TRBV4-3 and TRBJ1-3; D unresolved. The V gene lost 3 bases and the J gene lost 2 bases, with 11 bases spanning the gap. CDR3 length: 15 residues. Germline CDR1 LGHNA, CDR2 YSLEER. CDR3 DNA: TGCGCCAGCAGCCAGTTGCGGGCTCCTGGAAACACCATATATTTT. Translating gives CASSQLRAPGNTIYF.

J is TRBJ2-5 and V is TRBV29-1; D gene ambiguous. The CDR3 has 14 amino acids. V was clipped by 3 bases and J by 5 bases, with 16 bases between them. Germline CDR1 reads SQVTM; CDR2 reads ANQGSEA. CDR3 bases: TGCAGCGTTGACCGGTACTCGGTGGGGGAGACCCAGTACTTC. Translation: CSVDRYSVGETQYF. Combining the CDR3 with reference TRBV29-1 and TRBJ2-5 gives the whole variable domain SAVISQKPSRDICQRGTSLTIQCQVDSQVTMMFWYRQQPGQSLTLIATANQGSEATYESGFVIDKFPISRPNLTFSTLTVSNMSPEDSSIYLCSVDRYSVGETQYFGPGTRLLVL.

The CDR3 is CASSTLEGDSYEQYF. DNA for the CDR3: TGTGCCAGTAGTACCCTAGAGGGGGACAGTTACGAGCAGTACTTC. V gene TRBV19 combines with J gene TRBJ2-7; 7 bases map to TRBD1. Trimming at V came to 4 bases and at J to 4 bases, leaving 10 bases not matched to a gene. Germline V lookup: CDR1 LNHDA, CDR2 SQIVND (reference sequence). The CDR3 runs to 15 residues.

A few counts support this clonotype. The CDR3 nucleotides read TGTGCCAGCAGTCCTCTCGGCTGGACTAGCGGGAGATTGTCCTACGAGCAGTACTTC. Its translation: CASSPLGWTSGRLSYEQYF. The chain has TRBV12-3 or TRBV12-4 and TRBJ2-7; 13 bases align to TRBD2. This CDR3 is built from 19 residues. Germline trimming cut 5 bases from V and 1 base from J; bases unmatched to any gene: 14.

The chain joins TRBV12-3 or TRBV12-4 to TRBJ2-2, with D perhaps TRBD2 (6 bases). Trimming removed 6 bases at V and 4 bases at J, with 12 bases between. This CDR3 has 14 residues. Here the CDR3 reads CASSIRRGTGELFF. The CDR3 region has the DNA TGTGCCAGCAGCATCCGGAGGGGCACCGGGGAGCTGTTTTTT.

This clonotype has more than one count but fewer than ten. The rearrangement links TRBV7-9 to TRBJ1-2; unclear D gene. In germline, CDR1 is SEHNR, CDR2 FQNEAQ (reference sequence). This CDR3 is 13 amino acids long. V lost 3 bases and J 8 bases, leaving 13 bases between the germline ends. The CDR3 DNA sequence: TGTGCCAGCAGCTTGGGAGAGACGGGAGGCTACACCTTC. It is translated as CASSLGETGGYTF. The full variable domain, completed using reference TRBV7-9 and TRBJ1-2, is DTGVSQNPRHKITKRGQNVTFRCDPISEHNRLYWYRQTLGQGPEFLTYFQNEAQLEKSRLLSDRFSAERPKGSFSTLEIQRTEQGDSAMYLCASSLGETGGYTFGSGTRLTVV.

This chain uses TRBV7-9 with TRBJ2-1, with 9 bases that match TRBD2. The trim removed 2 bases at V and 6 bases at J, leaving 5 bases unmatched. This CDR3 is 15 amino acids long. The germline CDR1 and CDR2 sequences are SEHNR and FQNEAQ (reference sequence). The CDR3 spells CASSLRAGGPNEQFF. CDR3 nucleotides: TGTGCCAGCAGCTTAAGGGCGGGGGGGCCCAATGAGCAGTTCTTC.

The chain has TRBV25-1 and TRBJ1-1; weak D call: TRBD1 (6 bases). Trimming cost V 1 base and J 8 bases, with 11 bases left between them. CDR1 MGHDK and CDR2 SYGVNS come from the germline V gene. The CDR3 is 13 residues long. The chain's CDR3 is CASSEFADREAFF. The CDR3 DNA follows: TGTGCCAGCAGTGAATTTGCAGACAGGGAAGCTTTCTTT.

The chain links TRBV7-8 to TRBJ1-2, with D unclear. The CDR3 runs 13 residues. The V gene lost 5 bases and the J gene lost 4 bases, with 11 bases spanning the gap. Germline V gene data show CDR1 as SGHVS and CDR2 as FQNEAQ. In DNA, the CDR3 is TGTGCCAGCAGCCCTGATGAGAGCTATGGCTACACCTTC. Translating it yields CASSPDESYGYTF.

J is TRBJ2-7 and V is TRBV20-1; perhaps TRBD2 as D (6 bases). V was pared by 3 bases and J by 0 bases, with 15 bases between. This CDR3 is built from 15 residues. The germline V gene has CDR1 DFQATT and CDR2 SNEGSKA (reference sequence). CDR3 in amino acids: CSASVTGGNSYEQYF. For the CDR3, the DNA is TGCAGTGCTAGTGTCACGGGCGGGAACTCCTACGAGCAGTACTTC.

The rearrangement uses TRBV4-1 and TRBJ1-4; 11 nucleotides align to TRBD1. The V gene's germline CDR1 is MGHRA and CDR2 YSYEKL. After removal of 5 bases from V and 8 bases from J, the junction contained 10 bases not matched to a gene. The CDR3 length is 16 residues. The CDR3 DNA sequence: TGCGCCAGCAGCTCCATTCGGACAGGGGGCTCGGAAAAACTGTTTTTT. Translation: CASSSIRTGGSEKLFF.